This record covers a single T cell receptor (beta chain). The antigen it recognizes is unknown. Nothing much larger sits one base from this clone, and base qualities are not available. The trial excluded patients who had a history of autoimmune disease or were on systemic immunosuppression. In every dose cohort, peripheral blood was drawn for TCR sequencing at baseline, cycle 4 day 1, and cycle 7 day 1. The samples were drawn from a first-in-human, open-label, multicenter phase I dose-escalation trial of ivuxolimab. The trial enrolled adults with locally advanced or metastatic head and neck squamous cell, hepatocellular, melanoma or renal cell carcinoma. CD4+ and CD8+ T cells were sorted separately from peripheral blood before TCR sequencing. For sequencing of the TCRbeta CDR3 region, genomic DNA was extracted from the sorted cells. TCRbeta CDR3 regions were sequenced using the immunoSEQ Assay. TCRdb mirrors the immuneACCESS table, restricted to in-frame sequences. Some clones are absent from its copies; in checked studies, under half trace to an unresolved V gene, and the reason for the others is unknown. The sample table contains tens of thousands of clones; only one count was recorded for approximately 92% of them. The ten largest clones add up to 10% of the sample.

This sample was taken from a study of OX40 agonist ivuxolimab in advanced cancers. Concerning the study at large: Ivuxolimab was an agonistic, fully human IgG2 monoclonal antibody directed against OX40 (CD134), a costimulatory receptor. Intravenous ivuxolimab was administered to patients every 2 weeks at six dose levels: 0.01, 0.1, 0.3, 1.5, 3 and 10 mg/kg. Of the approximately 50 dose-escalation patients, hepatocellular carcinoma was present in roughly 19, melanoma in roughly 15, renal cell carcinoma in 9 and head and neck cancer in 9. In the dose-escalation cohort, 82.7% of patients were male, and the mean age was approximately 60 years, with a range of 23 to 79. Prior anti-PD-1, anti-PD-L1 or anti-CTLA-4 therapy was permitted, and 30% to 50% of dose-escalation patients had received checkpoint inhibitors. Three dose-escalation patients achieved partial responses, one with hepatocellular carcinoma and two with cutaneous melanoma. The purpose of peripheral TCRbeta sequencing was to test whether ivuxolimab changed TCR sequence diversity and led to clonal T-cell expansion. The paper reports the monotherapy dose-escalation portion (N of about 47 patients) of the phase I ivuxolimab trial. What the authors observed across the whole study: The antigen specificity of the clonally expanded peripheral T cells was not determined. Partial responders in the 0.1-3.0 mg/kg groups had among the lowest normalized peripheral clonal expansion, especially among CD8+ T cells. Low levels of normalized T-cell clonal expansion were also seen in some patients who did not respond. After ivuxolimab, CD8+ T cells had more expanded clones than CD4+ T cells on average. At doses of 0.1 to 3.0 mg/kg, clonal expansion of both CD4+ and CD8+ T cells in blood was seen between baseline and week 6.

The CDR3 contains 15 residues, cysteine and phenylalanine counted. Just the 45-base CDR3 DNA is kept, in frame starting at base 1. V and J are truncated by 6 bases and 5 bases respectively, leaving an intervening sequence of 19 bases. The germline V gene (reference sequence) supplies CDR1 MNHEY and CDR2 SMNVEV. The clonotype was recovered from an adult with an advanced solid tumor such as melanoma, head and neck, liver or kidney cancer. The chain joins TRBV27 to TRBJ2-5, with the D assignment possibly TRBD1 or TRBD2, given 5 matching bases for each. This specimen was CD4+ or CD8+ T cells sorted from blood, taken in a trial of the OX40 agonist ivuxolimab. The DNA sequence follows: TGTGCCAGCAGCACCGGGACCACCGTAACGGAGACCCAGTACTTC. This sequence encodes CASSTGTTVTETQYF.